The 2 T cell receptor beta chains presented below share a single source sample, sequenced in a study of T cell responses to AZD1222 COVID-19 vaccine. Assay used: immunoSEQ multiplex PCR; TCRdb lists only in-frame clones, some missing. The sample holds 100,000 to 150,000 clones, about nine tenths seen once. This specimen consisted of peripheral blood, obtained on day 0 of AZD1222 vaccination. The receptors stem from an adult in good health.

V usage is TRBV2 and J usage is TRBJ1-1; D is unclear. In germline, CDR1 is SNHLY, CDR2 FYNNEI. V dropped 5 bases and J dropped 1 base, with 8 bases sitting between them. The length of the CDR3 is 13 residues. Here the CDR3 reads CASSYGRNTEAFF. The CDR3 DNA sequence: TGTGCCAGCAGTTACGGACGGAACACTGAAGCTTTCTTT.

J is TRBJ1-1 and V is TRBV19; D uncertain. With 4 bases removed from V and 4 bases from J, the gap between germline ends came to 7 bases. This CDR3 contains 12 residues. Germline V gene sequence: CDR1 LNHDA, CDR2 SQIVND (reference sequence). Here the CDR3 reads CASSTEFTEAFF. The CDR3 bases are TGTGCCAGTAGTACAGAATTCACTGAAGCTTTCTTT.